At least ten counts were recorded for the clone carrying this T cell receptor beta chain. Its antigen is not identified. Trimming at V came to 5 bases and at J to 6 bases, leaving 7 bases not matched to a gene. CDR1 and CDR2 from the germline V gene are SNHLY and FYNNEI. The CDR3 length is 14 residues. The entry originates in a study of CD8 T cells in ankylosing spondylitis. Study-level findings and limits: Ankylosing spondylitis blood seemed to carry a telltale TCR beta motif made of several highly homologous variants.

Construction of TCR beta libraries was performed using quantitative 5'-RACE with molecular barcodes. TCRdb analysed the 5' RACE reads with MiXCR anew, one entry per CDR3 protein. The data hold about 230,000 distinct CDR3 sequences, with 7.5% to 9.5% observed a single time. This TCR was sampled from a female donor with ankylosing spondylitis or in good health (not recorded which). The V gene is TRBV2, the J gene TRBJ2-1, with TRBD1 matching over 7 bases. The sequenced sample was blood, either unsorted or a sorted T cell fraction (not recorded which). In nucleotides, the CDR3 is TGTGCCAGCAGTAAGGGACAGAGTTTCAATGAGCAGTTCTTC. The encoded protein is CASSKGQSFNEQFF. Together with reference TRBV2 and TRBJ2-1, the CDR3 gives the full variable domain: EPEVTQTPSHQVTQMGQEVILRCVPISNHLYFYWYRQILGQKVEFLVSFYNNEISEKSEIFDDQFSVERPDGSNFTLKIRSTKLEDSAMYFCASSKGQSFNEQFFGPGTRLTVL.